This TCR beta chain was sequenced in a study of low-dose radiotherapy and immunotherapy resistance in tumors. Study-wide context: Patients were treated with intravenous nivolumab at 240 mg every two weeks and were also dosed with ipilimumab at 1 mg/kg every six weeks.

cDNA synthesis used a TRAV/TRBV-specific primer set for both chains. TCR amplification involved about 18 PCR cycles with a constant-region primer and V-primer adapter. From the reads, TCRdb called clonotypes with MiXCR, one entry per CDR3 protein. The repertoire holds about 58,000 distinct CDR3 sequences, with approximately 22% as singletons. This clonotype was seen ten or more times. CDR1 DFQATT and CDR2 SNEGSKA come from the germline V gene (reference sequence). Trimming cost V 5 bases and J 0 bases, with 11 bases left between them. The CDR3 sequence is 14 residues long. Sample time point: after trial treatment. As for treatment: LDRT plus nivolumab, ipilimumab, low-dose cyclophosphamide and aspirin (RACIN trial). The study gave donors nivolumab, ipilimumab, aspirin, low-dose cyclophosphamide and low-dose radiotherapy. All eligible patients presented with advanced solid tumors that contained no tumor-infiltrating lymphocytes.

The sample here was PBMCs, taken after low-dose radiotherapy plus immunotherapy. The sequence derives from a male donor with prostate cancer. This chain connects TRBV20-1 to TRBJ1-5; possible D gene TRBD1, 5 bases. CDR3 DNA sequence: TGCAGTGCTGGCGACAGCAATAGCAATCAGCCCCAGCATTTT. It is translated as CSAGDSNSNQPQHF.